This TCR beta chain was profiled in a study of CD4+ T cells in melanoma. About this clone itself: No antigen is known for it.

Produced via immunoSEQ multiplex PCR; TCRdb's table is partial and in-frame only. The data hold about 6,500 clones, with roughly 47% observed a single time. Study outcomes and limitations: Reportedly, melanoma neoantigen-specific CD4+ T cells showed varied differentiation states. A reported correlation linked neoantigen-specific CD4+ T cells to CD8+, macrophage and B cell function.

The source of this sequence is a human donor with melanoma. The source material was cells from a culture (not recorded whether cultured in vitro).

CDR3 amino acids: CAIMSTLNYGYTF. CDR3 nucleotide sequence: TGTGCCATCATGTCGACGCTTAACTATGGCTACACCTTC. The genes are TRBV10-3 and TRBJ1-2; D ambiguous. The V and J ends lost 7 bases and 1 base respectively, with 10 bases between them. The CDR3 consists of 13 residues. Per germline, CDR1 ENHRY and CDR2 SYGVKD.